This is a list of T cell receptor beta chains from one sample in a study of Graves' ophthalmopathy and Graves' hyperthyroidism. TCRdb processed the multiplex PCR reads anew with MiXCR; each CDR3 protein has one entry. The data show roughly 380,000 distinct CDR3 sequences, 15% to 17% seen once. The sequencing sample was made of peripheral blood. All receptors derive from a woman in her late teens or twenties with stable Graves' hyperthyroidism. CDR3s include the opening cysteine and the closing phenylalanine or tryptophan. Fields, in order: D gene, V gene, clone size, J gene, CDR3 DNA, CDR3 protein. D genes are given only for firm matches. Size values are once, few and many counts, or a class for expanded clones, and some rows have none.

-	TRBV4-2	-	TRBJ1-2	TGTGCCAGCAGCCAAGAAGCCGCGTCAAACTATGGCTACACCTTC	CASSQEAASNYGYTF
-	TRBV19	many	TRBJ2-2	TGTGCCAGCAGCATCGAGGGGAGGACCGGGGAGCTGTTTTTT	CASSIEGRTGELFF
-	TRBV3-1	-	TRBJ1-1	TGTGCCAGCAGCCACCAGGGCAAATATGAAGCTTTCTTT	CASSHQGKYEAFF
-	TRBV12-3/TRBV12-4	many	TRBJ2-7	TGTGCCAGCAGTTTCGGGGGGCTCGGTTCCTACGAGCAGTACTTC	CASSFGGLGSYEQYF
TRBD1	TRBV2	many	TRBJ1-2	TGTGCCAGCAGGACCGGGACAGCCAATAATGGCTACACCTTC	CASRTGTANNGYTF
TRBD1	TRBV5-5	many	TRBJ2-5	TGTGCCAGCAGCCCATCGACAGGGGGAGAGACCCAGTACTTC	CASSPSTGGETQYF
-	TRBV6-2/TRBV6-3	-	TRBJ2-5	TGTGCCAGCAGTTACGGTGGATCGGGATCGGAGACCCAGTACTTC	CASSYGGSGSETQYF
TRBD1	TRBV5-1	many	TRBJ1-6	TGCGCCAGCAGCTTGACAGGGGACGGATCACCCCTCCACTTT	CASSLTGDGSPLHF
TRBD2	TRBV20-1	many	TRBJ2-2	TGCAGTGCTTTACGGGGGGGGAACACCGGGGAGCTGTTTTTT	CSALRGGNTGELFF
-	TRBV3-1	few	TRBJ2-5	TGTGCCAGCAGCCAGGCCGGGACTCAAGAGACCCAGCACTTC	CASSQAGTQETQHF
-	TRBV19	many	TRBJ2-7	TGTGCCAGTAGTCACTCGGCGAAGGGGCCAATATACGAGCAGTACTTC	CASSHSAKGPIYEQYF
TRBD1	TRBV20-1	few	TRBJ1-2	TGCAGTGCTAGTGACGGGACAGGGGCCTTCACTAACTATGGCTACACCTTC	CSASDGTGAFTNYGYTF
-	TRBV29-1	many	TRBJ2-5	TGCAGCGCGAAACCTGGGCGAGGGGCAAGCGGGACCCAGTACTTC	CSAKPGRGASGTQYF
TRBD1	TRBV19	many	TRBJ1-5	TGTGCCAGTAGTAGGAGGGACAGTATGGTCGCCCAGCATTTT	CASSRRDSMVAQHF
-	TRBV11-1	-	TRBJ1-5	TGTGCCAGCAGCCCCGGGCCGGGACGCCGTAGCATTCAGCCCCAGCATTTT	CASSPGPGRRSIQPQHF
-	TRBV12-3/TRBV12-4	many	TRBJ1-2	TGTGCCAGCAGTTCCCGGGGTTTGAATGGCTACACCTTC	CASSSRGLNGYTF
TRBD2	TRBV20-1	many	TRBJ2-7	TGCAGTGCTAGAGCTCGGACTAGCTTATACGAGCAGTACTTC	CSARARTSLYEQYF
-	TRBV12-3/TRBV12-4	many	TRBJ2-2	TGTGCCAGAATGAGCTCCGGGGAGCTGTTTTTT	CARMSSGELFF
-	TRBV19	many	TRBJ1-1	TGTGCCTCTGGGATAGGGACTGAAGCTTTCTTT	CASGIGTEAFF
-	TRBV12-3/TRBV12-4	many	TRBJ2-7	TGTGCCAGCAGCCAGTCAAGGATCACCTACGAGCAGTACTTC	CASSQSRITYEQYF
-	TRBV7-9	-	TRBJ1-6	TGTGCCAGCAGCTTAGTAACAGGGAATAATTCACCCCTCCACTTT	CASSLVTGNNSPLHF
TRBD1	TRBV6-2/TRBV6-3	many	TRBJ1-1	TGTGCCAGCAGTTCCAGGACAGGGCGGATGAACACTGAAGCTTTCTTT	CASSSRTGRMNTEAFF
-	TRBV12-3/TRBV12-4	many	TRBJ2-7	TGTGCCAGCAGTTTTAACTTCTTTCGAAGGGACAACGGGGTCGAGCAGTACTTC	CASSFNFFRRDNGVEQYF
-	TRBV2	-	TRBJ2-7	TGTGCCAGCAGCCCGGTTGGGTTCAGGGAGCAGTACTTC	CASSPVGFREQYF
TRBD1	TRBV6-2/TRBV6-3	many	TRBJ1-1	TGTGCCAGCAGTTACAATCCTGACAGGGGGCGTTCTGAAGCTTTCTTT	CASSYNPDRGRSEAFF
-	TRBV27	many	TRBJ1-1	TGTGCCAGCAGCGATAACCCGACGGGCTTTGAAGCTTTCTTT	CASSDNPTGFEAFF
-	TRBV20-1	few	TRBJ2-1	TGCAGTGCTAGAGGGGGGAATGAGCAGTTCTTC	CSARGGNEQFF
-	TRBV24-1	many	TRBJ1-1	TGTGCCACCAGTGATTCGGGTCTTGAGAACACTGAAGCTTTCTTT	CATSDSGLENTEAFF
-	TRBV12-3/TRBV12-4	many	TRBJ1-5	TGTGCCAGCAGCTTCAGGGTGATGGGGCAGCCCCAGCATTTT	CASSFRVMGQPQHF
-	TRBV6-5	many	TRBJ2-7	TGTGCCAGCAGCCCAGCTGGGGGGCTGTACGAGCAGTACTTC	CASSPAGGLYEQYF
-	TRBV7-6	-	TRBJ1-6	TGTGCCAGCAGCTTAGCCGTTTATAATTCACCCCTCCACTTT	CASSLAVYNSPLHF
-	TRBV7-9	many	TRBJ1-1	TGTGCCAGCAGCTTAGCGCTAGACTTTGAAGCTTTCTTT	CASSLALDFEAFF
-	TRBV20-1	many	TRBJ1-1	TGCAGTGCTCGAGGTCCTCGCTGGACTGAAGCTTTCTTT	CSARGPRWTEAFF
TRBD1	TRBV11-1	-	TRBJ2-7	TGTGCCAGCAGCTTAGCGGGGACAGGGTCGAACGAGCAGTACTTC	CASSLAGTGSNEQYF
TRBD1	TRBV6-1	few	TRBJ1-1	TGTGCCAGCAGGGGAGACAGGGTTTACACTGAAGCTTTCTTT	CASRGDRVYTEAFF
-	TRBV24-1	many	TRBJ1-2	TGTGCCACCAGTGATTTTCCCAACGAAGCAGGTGGCTACACCTTC	CATSDFPNEAGGYTF
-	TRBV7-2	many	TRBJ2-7	TGTGCCAGCAGACCTCGACTAGGCTCCTACGAGCAGTACTTC	CASRPRLGSYEQYF
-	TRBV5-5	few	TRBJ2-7	TGTGCCAGCAGAAACATCTACGAGCAGTACTTC	CASRNIYEQYF
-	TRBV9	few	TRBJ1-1	TGTGCCAGCAGCGTAGGGTCGGGCTGGGCGAACACTGAAGCTTTCTTT	CASSVGSGWANTEAFF
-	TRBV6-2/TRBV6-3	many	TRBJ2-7	TGTGCCAGCAGTCGACAGCCCTACGAGCAGTACTTC	CASSRQPYEQYF
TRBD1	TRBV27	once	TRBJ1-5	TGTGCCAGCAGTCCGGAGGGGGGACAGGGGGCCGGTCAGCCCCAGCATTTT	CASSPEGGQGAGQPQHF
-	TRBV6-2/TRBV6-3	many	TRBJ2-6	TGTGCCAGCACCGCCGCGGGACAAACCTCTGGGGCCAACGTCCTGACTTTC	CASTAAGQTSGANVLTF
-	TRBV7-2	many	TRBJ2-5	TGTGCCAGCAGCGCCCTCCCGGGACTCGGAGAGACCCAGTACTTC	CASSALPGLGETQYF
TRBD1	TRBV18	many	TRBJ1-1	TGTGCCAGCTCACCCGTGGGGACAGGGATAGTAACTGAAGCTTTCTTT	CASSPVGTGIVTEAFF
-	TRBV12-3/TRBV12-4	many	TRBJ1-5	TGTGCCAGCAGTTTAGGGGGGGGAGGTCAGCATTTT	CASSLGGGGQHF
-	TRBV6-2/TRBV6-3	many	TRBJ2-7	TGTGCCAGCAGTTTGGCGGCTCCCTACGAGCAGTACTTC	CASSLAAPYEQYF
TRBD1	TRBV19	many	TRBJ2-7	TGTGCCAGTAGTATCCCAGGGGGCGAGCAGTACTTC	CASSIPGGEQYF
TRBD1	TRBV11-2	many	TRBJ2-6	TGTGCCAGCAGCCCCGGGACAGGGTTCTCTGGGGCCAACGTCCTGACTTTC	CASSPGTGFSGANVLTF
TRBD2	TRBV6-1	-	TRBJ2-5	TGTGCCAGCAGGACGAGCGGGGGGCACCAAGAGACCCAGTACTTC	CASRTSGGHQETQYF
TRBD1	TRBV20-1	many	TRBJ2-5	TGCAGTGCTCCCGGACAGGGTGCGGAGACCCAGTACTTC	CSAPGQGAETQYF